These 31 T cell receptor beta chains were sequenced from one sample in a study of OX40 agonist ivuxolimab in advanced cancers. Profiled with immunoSEQ multiplex PCR; TCRdb holds only in-frame clones, not every one. Here the sample spans 55,000 to 65,000 clones, 92% being singletons. This specimen consisted of CD4+ or CD8+ T cells sorted from blood, obtained in a trial of the OX40 agonist ivuxolimab. These receptor sequences come from an adult with an advanced solid tumor such as melanoma, head and neck, liver or kidney cancer.

V usage is TRBV29-1 and J usage is TRBJ2-3; TRBD2 might be the D (7 bases). The germline V gene encodes CDR1 SQVTM and CDR2 ANQGSEA. CDR3 length: 15 amino acids. V was cut by 2 bases and J by 3 bases, with 15 bases left in between. As DNA, the CDR3 is TGCAGCGTTGAAAGGGGGGAGGGTTTGACAGATACGCAGTATTTT. Translation gives CSVERGEGLTDTQYF.

This chain joins TRBV2 and TRBJ2-1, with D hard to call. Between the trimmed V and J ends, which lost 6 bases and 2 bases, there was a span of 11 bases. Germline-derived CDR1 and CDR2 are SNHLY and FYNNEI. This CDR3 spans 14 amino acids. The CDR3 reads CASSGDRPYNEQFF. In DNA form, the CDR3 reads TGTGCCAGCAGCGGTGACCGACCCTACAATGAGCAGTTCTTC.

The chain is built from TRBV28 and TRBJ2-3, with 11 bases matching TRBD2. This CDR3 contains 18 residues. With V trimmed by 2 bases and J by 2 bases, 9 bases remained unmatched. CDR1 and CDR2 (germline): MDHEN, SYDVKM. For the CDR3, the DNA is TGTGCCAGCAGTTTAAGGGCTAGCGGGGGGCCGCTCACAGATACGCAGTATTTT. Translating it yields CASSLRASGGPLTDTQYF.

The rearrangement uses TRBV27 and TRBJ2-1, with D unresolved. Germline V gene data show CDR1 as MNHEY and CDR2 as SMNVEV (reference sequence). Trimming shortened V by 5 bases and J by 6 bases, and 11 bases separated the two germline ends. CDR3 length: 13 amino acids. The CDR3 nucleotides read TGTGCCAGCAGTCCGCTACCCTCCAATGAGCAGTTCTTC. Encoded protein: CASSPLPSNEQFF.

This clone was seen a single time. The chain carries TRBV27 and TRBJ2-7; D remains ambiguous. V lost 7 bases and J 1 base, leaving 2 bases between the germline ends. Germline V gene sequence: CDR1 MNHEY, CDR2 SMNVEV (reference sequence). The CDR3 loop spans 10 amino acids. The CDR3 loop reads CASMSYEQYF. The CDR3 DNA sequence: TGTGCCAGCATGTCCTACGAGCAGTACTTC.

The gene calls are TRBV2 and TRBJ2-3; 9 bases fit TRBD2. Germline values: CDR1 SNHLY, CDR2 FYNNEI. The CDR3 consists of 15 residues. With V trimmed by 7 bases and J by 6 bases, 11 bases remained unmatched. The CDR3 spells CASTEVGLAVDTQYF. CDR3 DNA sequence: TGTGCCAGCACCGAGGTGGGACTAGCAGTCGATACGCAGTATTTT.

V gene TRBV9 combines with J gene TRBJ2-3; possibly TRBD1 for D (6 bases). The CDR3 loop spans 15 amino acids. V shed 3 bases and J shed 2 bases, with 13 bases lying between them. Germline-derived CDR1 and CDR2 are SGDLS and YYNGEE. CDR3 protein: CASSAPDSNTDTQYF. The CDR3 DNA sequence: TGTGCCAGCAGCGCCCCGGACAGCAACACAGATACGCAGTATTTT.

The V gene is TRBV14, the J gene TRBJ1-1; D is perhaps TRBD1 (5 bases). The V end lost 0 bases, the J end lost 8 bases, and 13 bases lay between the germline ends. Germline V CDR1 and CDR2: SGHDN, FVKESK. CDR3 length equals 14 residues. CDR3 amino acids: CASSQDWGVAEAFF. The CDR3 coding sequence is TGTGCCAGCAGCCAAGATTGGGGGGTAGCGGAAGCTTTCTTT.

This chain links TRBV6-1 with TRBJ2-6, with D uncertain. The CDR3 has 14 amino acids. Germline V gene data show CDR1 as MNHNS and CDR2 as SASEGT. V shed 1 base and J shed 9 bases, with 10 bases lying between them. The CDR3 DNA is TGTGCCAGCAGTGAAGGGCTGGAAGGCAACGTCCTGACTTTC. Amino acid sequence: CASSEGLEGNVLTF.

J is TRBJ2-7 and V is TRBV28, with TRBD1 matching over 11 bases. Trimming at V came to 3 bases and at J to 2 bases, leaving 6 bases not matched to a gene. CDR1 is MDHEN, CDR2 SYDVKM, per germline. CDR3 length: 16 amino acids. CDR3 DNA: TGTGCCAGCAGTTTGCCCGGGACAGGGGGTACCTACGAGCAGTACTTC. The encoded protein is CASSLPGTGGTYEQYF. The full variable domain, its missing parts supplied by reference TRBV28 and TRBJ2-7, is DVKVTQSSRYLVKRTGEKVFLECVQDMDHENMFWYRQDPGLGLRLIYFSYDVKMKEKGDIPEGYSVSREKKERFSLILESASTNQTSMYLCASSLPGTGGTYEQYFGPGTRLTVT.

The chain is built from TRBV7-8 and TRBJ2-5, with 7 nucleotides matching TRBD1. The CDR3 covers 15 residues. The ends lost 4 bases at V and 1 base at J; junction bases unmatched: 6. Germline assignment: CDR1 SGHVS and CDR2 FQNEAQ. The CDR3 sequence: CASSSDRDSQETQYF. The CDR3 region has the DNA TGTGCCAGCAGCTCGGACCGGGACAGCCAAGAGACCCAGTACTTC.

This sequence joins TRBV6-5 and TRBJ1-3; no firm D call. This CDR3 has 11 amino acids. Germline CDR1 reads MNHEY; CDR2 reads SVGAGI. The germline V and J ends were trimmed by 2 bases and 8 bases, with 4 bases remaining between them. CDR3 protein: CASSYLDTIYF. CDR3 nucleotides: TGTGCCAGCAGTTACCTGGACACCATATATTTT.

With regard to this clone: Distinct nucleotide sequences in the sample also encode this CDR3. The chain is built from TRBV7-6 and TRBJ2-1, with TRBD2 matching over 9 bases. J lost 8 bases, V lost 1 base, and 9 bases had no gene match. This CDR3 contains 16 residues. Germline V gene lookup returns CDR1 SGHVS and CDR2 FNYEAQ. CDR3 DNA: TGTGCCAGCAGCTTAGGCGGCGGGAGGGCCTTAGATGAGCAGTTCTTC. It yields the protein CASSLGGGRALDEQFF. Complete variable domain (other parts from reference TRBV7-6 and TRBJ2-1): GAGVSQSPRYKVTKRGQDVALRCDPISGHVSLYWYRQALGQGPEFLTYFNYEAQQDKSGLPNDRFSAERPEGSISTLTIQRTEQRDSAMYRCASSLGGGRALDEQFFGPGTRLTVL.

Here the CDR3 reads CAWSRTSGGSDTQYF. In DNA, the CDR3 is TGTGCCTGGAGTCGGACTAGCGGGGGATCAGATACGCAGTATTTT. V gene TRBV30 combines with J gene TRBJ2-3, with 13 bases that match TRBD2. The CDR3 loop spans 15 amino acids. Unmatched junction bases numbered 3, after V lost 2 bases and J lost 4 bases. Germline CDR1 GTSNPN, CDR2 SVGIG (reference sequence).

CDR3 sequence (DNA): TGCGCCAGCAGCTCGGACAGAGCGATCACTGAAGCTTTCTTT. Its protein product is CASSSDRAITEAFF. The chain couples TRBV10-2 to TRBJ1-1, with TRBD1 as a possible D gene (6 bases). Germline V gene data show CDR1 as WSHSY and CDR2 as SAAADI. The CDR3 is made up of 14 amino acids. V gave up 6 bases and J gave up 4 bases, with 15 bases separating them.

The V call is TRBV28, the J call TRBJ1-2; D might be TRBD1 (5 bases). V lost 6 bases to trimming and J lost 3 bases, with 14 bases between them. CDR1 MDHEN and CDR2 SYDVKM come from the germline V gene. The CDR3 length is 14 residues. CDR3 sequence: CASRPTGGDYGYTF. The CDR3 DNA is TGTGCCAGCAGGCCGACGGGGGGGGACTATGGCTACACCTTC.

J is TRBJ1-4 and V is TRBV28; D uncertain. The CDR3 contains 14 residues. Germline-derived CDR1 and CDR2 are MDHEN and SYDVKM. The V and J ends lost 5 bases and 6 bases respectively, with 13 bases between them. The CDR3 sequence: CASSKPGEYEKLFF. The DNA for the CDR3 is TGTGCCAGCAGTAAGCCAGGCGAGTATGAAAAACTGTTTTTT.

This chain links TRBV12-5 with TRBJ1-4; D is perhaps TRBD1 (5 bases). This CDR3 region has 16 residues. Between the trimmed V and J ends, which lost 7 bases and 2 bases, there was a span of 17 bases. Germline V lookup: CDR1 LGHNT, CDR2 FRNRAP. The CDR3 loop is CASVPGGGGTNEKLFF. DNA for the CDR3: TGTGCTAGTGTTCCCGGGGGAGGTGGGACTAATGAAAAACTGTTTTTT.

In DNA form, the CDR3 reads TGTGCCAGCAGTCTGGACGGTTGGGACTACGAGCAGTACTTC. Its protein product is CASSLDGWDYEQYF. The chain links TRBV28 to TRBJ2-7, with D unclear. CDR3 size: 14 residues. The germline gives CDR1 MDHEN, CDR2 SYDVKM. V was clipped by 5 bases and J by 3 bases, with 14 bases between them.

This rearrangement joins TRBV5-6 to TRBJ2-7; D is perhaps TRBD1 (6 bases). Trimming removed 1 base at V and 7 bases at J, with 15 bases between. The CDR3 has 14 amino acids. Germline-derived CDR1 and CDR2 are SGHDT and YYEEEE. DNA of the CDR3: TGTGCCAGCAGCTTGATTCGAGGGGGTCCGGAGCAGTACTTC. It encodes CASSLIRGGPEQYF.

CDR3 sequence reads: CASSQVGGPSYEQYF. CDR3 coding DNA: TGCGCCAGCAGCCAGGTGGGGGGGCCGTCCTACGAGCAGTACTTC. The V gene is TRBV4-3, the J gene TRBJ2-7; TRBD2 might be the D (7 bases). This CDR3 has 15 amino acids. Trimming stripped 3 bases from V and 1 base from J, with 13 bases between. Germline V gene data show CDR1 as LGHNA and CDR2 as YSLEER.

The V and J genes are TRBV15 and TRBJ2-2; the D gene is possibly TRBD1 (6 bases). Germline CDR1 LNHNV, CDR2 YYDKDF (reference sequence). The CDR3 extends over 12 amino acids. Trimming took off 8 bases at V and 3 bases at J, with 7 bases between the two ends. The CDR3 nucleotides are TGTGCCACCCACAGGGACACCGGGGAGCTGTTTTTT. Its protein is CATHRDTGELFF.

V usage is TRBV5-1 and J usage is TRBJ2-1; D is perhaps TRBD1 or TRBD2 (5 bases each). CDR1 and CDR2 (germline): SGHRS, YFSETQ. This CDR3 is built from 14 residues. V was pared by 3 bases and J by 10 bases, with 17 bases between. CDR3 nucleotide sequence: TGCGCCAGCAGCTGGGACCTTCTAGCATGGGAGCAGTTCTTC. This translates into CASSWDLLAWEQFF. Looking up the rest from reference TRBV5-1 and TRBJ2-1 gives the full variable domain: KAGVTQTPRYLIKTRGQQVTLSCSPISGHRSVSWYQQTPGQGLQFLFEYFSETQRNKGNFPGRFSGRQFSNSRSEMNVSTLELGDSALYLCASSWDLLAWEQFFGPGTRLTVL.

This clone has only one observation. This chain joins TRBV18 and TRBJ1-1; D is undetermined. There are 12 residues in the CDR3. Trimming stripped 7 bases from V and 11 bases from J, with 17 bases between. The germline CDR1 and CDR2 sequences are KGHSH and LQKENI. The CDR3 reads CASCLSNVEAFF. The CDR3 bases are TGTGCCAGCTGCCTTTCAAACGTGGAGGCTTTCTTT. Together with reference TRBV18 and TRBJ1-1, the CDR3 gives the full variable domain: NAGVMQNPRHLVRRRGQEARLRCSPMKGHSHVYWYRQLPEEGLKFMVYLQKENIIDESGMPKERFSAEFPKEGPSILRIQQVVRGDSAAYFCASCLSNVEAFFGQGTRLTVV.

This rearrangement joins TRBV21-1 to TRBJ2-2; the D segment call TRBD1 is taken from the table without a DNA check. TRBV21-1 is labeled a pseudogene. The CDR3 is 15 residues long. DNA of the CDR3: TGTGCCAGCAGCATAGCGACAGGGGCTACCGGGGAGCTGTTTTTT. Translated: CASSIATGATGELFF.

This rearrangement joins TRBV16 to TRBJ1-5; D gene uncertain. Germline CDR1 and CDR2: KGHSY and FQNENV. Trimming pared 2 bases from V and 0 bases from J, leaving 11 bases between. The CDR3 spans 16 residues. CDR3 residues: CASSQRAGNSNQPQHF. The CDR3, as DNA: TGTGCCAGCAGCCAAAGGGCAGGTAATAGCAATCAGCCCCAGCATTTT.

The J gene is TRBJ2-5, the V gene TRBV4-1; a possible D gene is TRBD1 (5 bases). The V end lost 1 base, the J end lost 4 bases, and 16 bases lay between the germline ends. The CDR3 is made up of 16 amino acids. From germline, CDR1 is MGHRA and CDR2 YSYEKL. CDR3 DNA sequence: TGCGCCAGCAGCCAAGCTGGTCTAGGGGCGAGAGAGACCCAGTACTTC. Protein: CASSQAGLGARETQYF.

The chain is built from TRBV4-3 and TRBJ2-7, with TRBD2 as a possible D gene (6 bases). Per the germline V gene, CDR1 is LGHNA and CDR2 is YSLEER. Trimming stripped 0 bases from V and 2 bases from J, with 8 bases between. CDR3 length: 14 residues. This chain's CDR3 is CASSQEGGPYEQYF. As DNA, the CDR3 is TGCGCCAGCAGCCAAGAGGGGGGACCCTACGAGCAGTACTTC.

This clone is medium-sized (0.01 to 0.1%) within its sample. The V and J genes are TRBV4-2 and TRBJ2-5, with TRBD2 identical over 11 bases. Trimming cost V 0 bases and J 5 bases; bases outside gene matches: 5. This CDR3 has 16 residues. CDR1 and CDR2 (germline): LGHNA, YNFKEQ. The CDR3 DNA is TGTGCCAGCAGCCAAGATAGCGGGGGGGCGTGGGAGACCCAGTACTTC. It codes for CASSQDSGGAWETQYF.

The V and J genes are TRBV9 and TRBJ1-1, with a weak D call TRBD1 (5 bases). Germline V gives CDR1 SGDLS, CDR2 YYNGEE. V gave up 3 bases and J gave up 5 bases, with 11 bases separating them. CDR3 size: 13 residues. The CDR3 loop reads CASSAGVSTEAFF. The CDR3 nucleotides are TGTGCCAGCAGCGCGGGGGTGAGTACTGAAGCTTTCTTT. Complete variable domain (other parts from reference TRBV9 and TRBJ1-1): DSGVTQTPKHLITATGQRVTLRCSPRSGDLSVYWYQQSLDQGLQFLIQYYNGEERAKGNILERFSAQQFPDLHSELNLSSLELGDSALYFCASSAGVSTEAFFGQGTRLTVV.

This chain joins TRBV11-1 and TRBJ2-3, with 9 nucleotides matching TRBD2. Germline CDR1 SGHAT, CDR2 FQDESV (reference sequence). The CDR3 extends over 17 amino acids. Germline trimming cut 2 bases from V and 2 bases from J; bases unmatched to any gene: 8. The CDR3 coding sequence is TGTGCCAGCAGCTTATTCCGGCTAGCGGGAACCACAGATACGCAGTATTTT. Translating it yields CASSLFRLAGTTDTQYF. The full variable domain, with the rest looked up from reference TRBV11-1 and TRBJ2-3, is EAEVAQSPRYKITEKSQAVAFWCDPISGHATLYWYRQILGQGPELLVQFQDESVVDDSQLPKDRFSAERLKGVDSTLKIQPAELGDSAMYLCASSLFRLAGTTDTQYFGPGTRLTVL.